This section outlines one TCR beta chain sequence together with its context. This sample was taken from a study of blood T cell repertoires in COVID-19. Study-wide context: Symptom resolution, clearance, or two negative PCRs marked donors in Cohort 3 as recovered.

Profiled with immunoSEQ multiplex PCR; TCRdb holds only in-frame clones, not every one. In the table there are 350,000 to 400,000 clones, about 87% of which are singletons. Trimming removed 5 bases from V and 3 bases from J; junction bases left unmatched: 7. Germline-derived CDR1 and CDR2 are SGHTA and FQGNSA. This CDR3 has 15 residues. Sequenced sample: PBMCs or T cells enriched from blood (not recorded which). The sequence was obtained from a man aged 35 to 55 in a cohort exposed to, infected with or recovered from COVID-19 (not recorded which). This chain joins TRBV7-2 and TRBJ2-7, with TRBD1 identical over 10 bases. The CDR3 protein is CASSPLWDRGYEQYF. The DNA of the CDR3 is TGTGCCAGCAGCCCCCTGTGGGACAGGGGCTACGAGCAGTACTTC.